The clone carrying this T cell receptor beta chain has ten or more counts. What it binds is unknown. TCRdb passed the 5' RACE reads through MiXCR, listing each CDR3 protein once. The sample shows 450,000 to 650,000 distinct CDR3 sequences, about 15% of them seen only once. The length of the CDR3 is 13 residues. Germline assignment: CDR1 MNHEY and CDR2 SMNVEV (reference sequence). Trimming shortened V by 2 bases and J by 5 bases, and 9 bases separated the two germline ends. The record originates from a study of identical twins. Overall study results and limits: A lower insertion count was a feature of abundant cord blood beta clonotypes, with no such feature in memory repertoires.

The sample was also linked to a second study, of yellow fever vaccine responses in identical twins.

Sequences were obtained from CD4+ T cells sorted from blood. The rearrangement links TRBV27 to TRBJ2-5; D unclear. This TCR was sampled from a woman under 30 in good health. CDR3 sequence: CASSLGPLETQYF. The CDR3 region has the DNA TGTGCCAGCAGTTTAGGCCCTCTCGAGACCCAGTACTTC.